The rows below give T cell receptor beta chains drawn from one sample of a study of blood T cell repertoires in COVID-19. Measured with immunoSEQ multiplex PCR; TCRdb has only the in-frame clones, and not every one. The data show 270,000 or so clones, with roughly 90% seen just once and 2.5% to 3.5% held by the top ten. Sequenced: peripheral blood. The receptors were sampled from a woman in her twenties or thirties with active or convalescent COVID-19. CDR3s include the opening cysteine and the closing phenylalanine or tryptophan. D genes are given only for firm matches. Not every row has a clone size; where given, it reads once, few, many or a size class.

V gene	clone size	D gene	J gene	CDR3 DNA	CDR3 protein
TRBV2	NA	TRBD1	TRBJ2-7	TGTGCCAGCAGTGAGGGACAGGGGGCCTTCGAGCAGTACTTC	CASSEGQGAFEQYF
TRBV3-1/TRBV3-2	NA	NA	TRBJ2-7	TGTGCCAGCAACCCCCTGCGTTGTGAGCAGTACTTC	CASNPLRCEQYF
TRBV11-3	NA	NA	TRBJ1-5	TGTGCCAGCAGCCCCCCGGGGGTTGATGGTCTGTCGGAGCCCCAGCATTTT	CASSPPGVDGLSEPQHF
TRBV28	NA	NA	TRBJ1-4	TGTGCCAGCAGTTACTTGCTCCGGGGTGATGGTGAAAAACTGTTTTTT	CASSYLLRGDGEKLFF
TRBV28	NA	NA	TRBJ1-2	TGTGCCAGCAGTTTCCAGAGGTCTGGTGGCTACACCTTC	CASSFQRSGGYTF
TRBV9	NA	TRBD1	TRBJ2-5	TGTGCCAGCAGCGTAGCGGGACAGGGGGCCGGAGAGACCCAGTACTTC	CASSVAGQGAGETQYF
TRBV5-1	NA	NA	TRBJ2-3	TGCGCCAGCAGAGGGTCGGGGAGCACAGATACGCAGTATTTT	CASRGSGSTDTQYF
TRBV28	once	NA	TRBJ1-4	TGTGCCAGCAGTTTAGTAGGGGCGCAGGGTGAAAAACTGTTTTTT	CASSLVGAQGEKLFF
TRBV4-2	once	NA	TRBJ2-2	TGTGCCAGCAGCGCTGAATCATCGGGACTTTACACCGGGGAGCTGTTTTTT	CASSAESSGLYTGELFF
TRBV27	NA	TRBD1	TRBJ1-2	TGTGCCAGCAGTTTGCTACCCCCCCGACAGGGTAGTCGCGGCTATGGCTACACCTTC	CASSLLPPRQGSRGYGYTF
TRBV14	once	NA	TRBJ2-7	TGTGCCAGCAGCCAGCGGGGGCCCTCCTACGAGCAGTACTTC	CASSQRGPSYEQYF
TRBV19	once	TRBD1	TRBJ1-2	TGTGCCAGTAGTATAGACTGGACAGGGAACTATGGCTACACCTTC	CASSIDWTGNYGYTF
TRBV5-1	NA	NA	TRBJ2-3	TGCGCCAGCAGCTTTGTAGGGGACACAGATACGCAGTATTTT	CASSFVGDTDTQYF
TRBV6-5	NA	NA	TRBJ2-2	TGTGCCAGCAGTTACTCGAAAGGAGCCGGGGAGCTGTTTTTT	CASSYSKGAGELFF
TRBV12-3/TRBV12-4	NA	TRBD1	TRBJ1-1	TGTGCCAGCGGACAGGGGGCGAGAGCTTTCTTT	CASGQGARAFF
TRBV27	NA	TRBD2	TRBJ2-5	TGTGCCAGCAGTGTACTAGCGGGGGCCCCCCGATACTTC	CASSVLAGAPRYF
TRBV7-9	few	NA	TRBJ2-3	TGTGCCAGCAGCTTAGCGCAGGGCTCATTTGGCACAGATACGCAGTATTTT	CASSLAQGSFGTDTQYF
TRBV2	NA	TRBD1	TRBJ1-1	TGTGCCACCGCATTGGACAGGGATACTGAAGCTTTCTTT	CATALDRDTEAFF
TRBV23-1	few	TRBD1	TRBJ1-3	TGCGCCAGCAGTCGCCCCGGACAGGGGTTCCTCTTTTTGATAGAAAACACCATATATTTT	CASSRPGQGFLFLIENTIYF
TRBV5-4	NA	TRBD1	TRBJ2-7	TGTGCCAGCAGCTTGGGGACAGGGGGCGACTACGAGCAGTACTTC	CASSLGTGGDYEQYF
TRBV6-4	NA	TRBD1	TRBJ1-2	TGTGCCAGCAGTGTGACAGGGGGCTCGGAGGGCTACACCTTC	CASSVTGGSEGYTF
TRBV2	NA	TRBD2	TRBJ2-7	TGTGCCAGCAGATGGAGTAGCGGGGGTGATTCCTACGAGCAGTACTTC	CASRWSSGGDSYEQYF
TRBV30	NA	NA	TRBJ1-3	TGTGCCTGGGCCGCGACGGGAGGTGGAAACACCATATATTTT	CAWAATGGGNTIYF
TRBV28	NA	TRBD2	TRBJ2-4	TGTGCCAGCAGTTCCGCTTACGGGGGGGCGTCCAAAAACATTCAGTACTTC	CASSSAYGGASKNIQYF
TRBV18	NA	TRBD1	TRBJ1-2	TGTGCCAGCTCACCGGACAGGGAACTCCGTGGCTACACCTTC	CASSPDRELRGYTF
TRBV11-2	NA	TRBD2	TRBJ2-1	TGTGCCAGCAGCTCCGCCGGGACTAGCGGGGTACGCTCCTACAATGAGCAGTTCTTC	CASSSAGTSGVRSYNEQFF
TRBV27	NA	TRBD1	TRBJ1-1	TGTGCCAGCAGTATCTACAGGGGCGCGACTGAAGCTTTCTTT	CASSIYRGATEAFF
TRBV28	NA	NA	TRBJ2-7	TGTGCCAGCACCACGGGCAGGGGAGCCTACGAGCAGTACTTC	CASTTGRGAYEQYF
TRBV6-1	NA	NA	TRBJ1-5	TGTGCCAGCAGTGAACAGGGAAATCAGCCCCAGCATTTT	CASSEQGNQPQHF
TRBV5-5	NA	NA	TRBJ2-3	TGTGCCAGCAGCTGGACAGAGACAGATACGCAGTATTTT	CASSWTETDTQYF
TRBV29-1	NA	TRBD1	TRBJ1-1	TGCAGCGTTGGAAAAACAGGGGGGTGGACTGAAGCTTTCTTT	CSVGKTGGWTEAFF
TRBV5-4	few	NA	TRBJ2-7	TGTGCCAGCAGCCTCAGGCCCTACGAGCAGTACTTC	CASSLRPYEQYF
TRBV29-1	NA	NA	TRBJ2-7	TGCAGCGTTGAGCGGGGCTACGAGCAGTACTTC	CSVERGYEQYF
TRBV5-1	NA	NA	TRBJ2-2	TGCGCCAGCAGCCCCCCCGCGATCACCGGGGAGCTGTTTTTT	CASSPPAITGELFF
TRBV19	NA	TRBD1	TRBJ1-2	TGTGCCAGTAGGGGACAGGGGACAGCCTTTGGCTACACCTTC	CASRGQGTAFGYTF
TRBV11-3	NA	TRBD1	TRBJ1-1	TGTGCCAGCTCGGACAGGGAAAACACTGAAGCTTTCTTT	CASSDRENTEAFF